What follows is one T cell receptor beta chain and its context. The germline V gene has CDR1 SEHNR and CDR2 FQNEAQ (reference sequence). The CDR3 covers 16 residues. Trimming left V 4 bases short and J 3 bases short, with 18 bases between. TCRdb itself ran the PCR reads through MiXCR, one entry per CDR3 protein. Found here are under 800,000 distinct CDR3 sequences, around 25% of them singletons; the top ten hold 0.78%. The sample is drawn from a study of molecular identifiers for immune sequencing clone quantification. The sequenced sample consisted of naive CD8+ T cells from blood, with Jurkat cell RNA spiked in. Subset given: FACS-sorted CD8+CD4-CCR7+CD45RA+ naive T cells. The receptor comes from a human donor in good health. Some libraries in this study had Jurkat cell RNA spiked in. The V and J genes are TRBV7-9 and TRBJ2-5, with D possibly being TRBD2 (6 bases). CDR3 region: CASSSRGGVEEETQYF. As DNA, the CDR3 is TGTGCCAGCAGCTCCCGTGGAGGGGTAGAGGAAGAGACCCAGTACTTC. Full variable domain (missing parts from reference TRBV7-9 and TRBJ2-5): DTGVSQNPRHKITKRGQNVTFRCDPISEHNRLYWYRQTLGQGPEFLTYFQNEAQLEKSRLLSDRFSAERPKGSFSTLEIQRTEQGDSAMYLCASSSRGGVEEETQYFGPGTRLLVL.